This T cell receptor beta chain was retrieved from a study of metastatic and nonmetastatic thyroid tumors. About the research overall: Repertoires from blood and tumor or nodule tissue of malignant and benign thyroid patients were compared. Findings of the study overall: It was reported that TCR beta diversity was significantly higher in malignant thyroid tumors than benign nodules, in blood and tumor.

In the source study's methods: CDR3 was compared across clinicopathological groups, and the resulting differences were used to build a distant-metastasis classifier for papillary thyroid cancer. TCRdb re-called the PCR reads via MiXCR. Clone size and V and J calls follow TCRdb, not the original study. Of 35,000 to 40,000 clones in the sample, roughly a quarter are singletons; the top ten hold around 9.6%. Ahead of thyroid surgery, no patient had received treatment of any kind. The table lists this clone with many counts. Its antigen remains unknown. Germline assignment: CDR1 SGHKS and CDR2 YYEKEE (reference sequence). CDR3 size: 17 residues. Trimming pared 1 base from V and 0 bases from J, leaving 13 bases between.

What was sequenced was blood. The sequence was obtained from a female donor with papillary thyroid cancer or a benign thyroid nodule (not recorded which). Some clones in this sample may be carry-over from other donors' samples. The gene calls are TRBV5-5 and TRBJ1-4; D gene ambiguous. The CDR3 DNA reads TGTGCCAGCAGCTTGCTCGGGATAGATGCAACTAATGAAAAACTGTTTTTT. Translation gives CASSLLGIDATNEKLFF.